This TCR beta chain was identified in a study of blood T cell repertoires in COVID-19. Study at large: Acute and convalescent COVID-19 specimens originated in the United States, Italy and Spain. In each case, the material was cDNA or gDNA derived from T cells, B-cell-depleted T cells, or PBMCs.

In the source study's methods: It was from reference gene primer amplification that nucleated cell counts were estimated. Libraries were prepared by immunoSEQ multiplex PCR; TCRdb keeps only in-frame clonotypes and omits some of them. For V, J and clone size, that table is used; D and trimming come from the DNA. The table shows about 59,000 clones, with roughly 79% occurring only once. The CDR3 consists of 14 residues. Looked up from germline, CDR1 is MNHEY and CDR2 is SVGAGI. Deletions cut 9 bases from V and 2 bases from J, with 17 bases between. The receptor was derived from a man in his 60s with acute or convalescent COVID-19. Sample: peripheral blood. The rearrangement joins TRBV6-5 to TRBJ2-7; a possible D gene is TRBD2 (6 bases). Here the CDR3 reads CASRMGLSTYEQYF. CDR3 bases: TGTGCCAGTAGGATGGGACTCTCGACCTACGAGCAGTACTTC.